This passage covers 26 T cell receptor beta chains from one sample sequenced in a study of T cell responses to AZD1222 COVID-19 vaccine (dated by TCRdb to about 2021). Library generation was performed with the immunoSEQ multiplex PCR assay. Sourced from immuneACCESS, this table was stored by TCRdb with only in-frame sequences that have V and J called. A share of the clones is absent; for the studies checked, an unresolved V gene accounts for under half, and the remainder has no known explanation. This sample has about 120,000 clones in its table, and about 92% of those were observed once. The leading ten clones occupy more than 4.5% of the sample. This sample's time point label indicates: about 28 days (+/-7) after the second vaccine dose. Sequenced material: peripheral blood, taken 28 days after the second AZD1222 dose. Receptor source: an adult who received the AZD1222 COVID-19 vaccine.

V usage is TRBV11-2 and J usage is TRBJ2-5; no reliable D call. CDR3 length: 15 residues. Trimming cost V 5 bases and J 2 bases, with 15 bases left between them. CDR1 is SGHAT, CDR2 FQNNGV, per germline. The DNA for the CDR3 is TGTGCCAGCAGCCCCCCGGGTCGCGGACAAGAGACCCAGTACTTC. This encodes CASSPPGRGQETQYF.

This clone occurred once. The J gene is TRBJ1-5, the V gene TRBV7-8; D remains unclear. The ends were cut back, 5 bases at V and 4 bases at J, with 12 bases in the middle. The germline V gene has CDR1 SGHVS and CDR2 FQNEAQ. This CDR3 comprises 14 residues. The CDR3 spells CASSPPGGNQPQHF. CDR3 nucleotides: TGTGCCAGCAGCCCCCCGGGCGGTAATCAGCCCCAGCATTTT.

This chain links TRBV28 with TRBJ1-2; 9 nucleotides line up with TRBD1. The germline CDR1 and CDR2 sequences are MDHEN and SYDVKM. Trimming took 10 bases from V and 7 from J; bases not matched to a gene: 7. The CDR3 loop spans 12 amino acids. In DNA form, the CDR3 reads TGTGCCATACTACAGGGGGCGGCTGGCTACACCTTC. As protein: CAILQGAAGYTF.

V gene TRBV6-2 or TRBV6-3 combines with J gene TRBJ1-5; no reliable D call. The CDR3 is 17 amino acids. The V end lost 2 bases, the J end lost 2 bases, and 16 bases lay between the germline ends. Germline CDR1 is MNHEY and CDR2 is SVGEGT. This CDR3 reads CASSYPRGPGGNQPQHF. CDR3 DNA: TGTGCCAGCAGTTACCCCCGGGGTCCCGGGGGCAATCAGCCCCAGCATTTT.

The rearrangement joins TRBV27 to TRBJ1-1; D perhaps matches TRBD1 (5 bases). The CDR3 covers 14 residues. V was trimmed by 3 bases and J by 4 bases, leaving 12 bases between them. Germline CDR1 and CDR2: MNHEY and SMNVEV (reference sequence). CDR3 coding DNA: TGTGCCAGCAGTTTTGGGACGGATGGCACTGAAGCTTTCTTT. It is translated as CASSFGTDGTEAFF.

This chain uses TRBV19 with TRBJ1-2; D not certain. Germline lookup yields CDR1 LNHDA and CDR2 SQIVND (reference sequence). Trimming removed 8 bases from V and 1 base from J, with 11 bases in between. The CDR3 runs 13 residues. DNA of the CDR3: TGTGCCAGTTTTTACGGGAGTAACTATGGCTACACCTTC. Protein sequence: CASFYGSNYGYTF.

The chain carries TRBV6-1 and TRBJ2-1; the D gene could be TRBD1 or TRBD2 (7 bases each). V was trimmed by 2 bases and J by 3 bases, leaving 14 bases between them. The CDR3 extends over 16 amino acids. Per the germline V gene, CDR1 is MNHNS and CDR2 is SASEGT. CDR3 in amino acids: CASSESGGLHYNEQFF. In nucleotides, the CDR3 is TGTGCCAGCAGTGAATCAGGGGGACTACACTACAATGAGCAGTTCTTC.

The chain employs TRBV5-1 and TRBJ1-2, with 7 bases matching TRBD1. V gave up 4 bases and J gave up 1 base; unmatched junction bases: 4. The germline V gene encodes CDR1 SGHRS and CDR2 YFSETQ. This CDR3 is built from 14 residues. In nucleotides, the CDR3 is TGCGCCAGCAGCATGGGACAGCTTAACTATGGCTACACCTTC. Protein product: CASSMGQLNYGYTF. Based on the CDR3 plus reference TRBV5-1 and TRBJ1-2, the full variable domain is KAGVTQTPRYLIKTRGQQVTLSCSPISGHRSVSWYQQTPGQGLQFLFEYFSETQRNKGNFPGRFSGRQFSNSRSEMNVSTLELGDSALYLCASSMGQLNYGYTFGSGTRLTVV.

In DNA, the CDR3 is TGCGCCAGCCTGCACAACTACGAGCAGTACTTC. Translating it yields CASLHNYEQYF. The rearrangement uses TRBV5-1 and TRBJ2-7; D is uncertain. The CDR3 covers 11 residues. V was clipped by 7 bases and J by 3 bases, with 8 bases between them. Germline loops: CDR1 SGHRS, CDR2 YFSETQ.

The genes are TRBV10-2 and TRBJ2-1, with 12 bases fitting TRBD2. J was trimmed by 2 bases and V by 4 bases; bases with no gene match: 3. The CDR3 length is 16 residues. CDR1 WSHSY and CDR2 SAAADI come from the germline V gene. The CDR3 loop reads CASSVTSGGAYNEQFF. The CDR3 nucleotides read TGCGCCAGCAGTGTGACTAGCGGGGGTGCCTACAATGAGCAGTTCTTC.

The chain has TRBV5-6 and TRBJ1-3; D may be TRBD1 (6 bases). Looked up from germline, CDR1 is SGHDT and CDR2 is YYEEEE. This CDR3 has 16 residues. V was pared by 1 base and J by 0 bases, with 11 bases between. CDR3 in amino acids: CASSLTRGLSGNTIYF. The CDR3 bases are TGTGCCAGCAGCTTGACCAGGGGCCTCTCTGGAAACACCATATATTTT. The variable domain in full, with the rest retrieved from reference TRBV5-6 and TRBJ1-3, is DAGVTQSPTHLIKTRGQQVTLRCSPKSGHDTVSWYQQALGQGPQFIFQYYEEEERQRGNFPDRFSGHQFPNYSSELNVNALLLGDSALYLCASSLTRGLSGNTIYFGEGSWLTVV.

This clone came up once. The chain recombines TRBV7-3 with TRBJ2-3, with a weak D call TRBD2 (5 bases). The CDR3 length is 15 residues. Trimming pared 5 bases from V and 5 bases from J, leaving 17 bases between. The germline V gene encodes CDR1 SGHTA and CDR2 FQGTGA. The CDR3 DNA reads as TGTGCCAGCAGCACCCGGGGTGCGCCCCTAGATACGCAGTATTTT. This codes for CASSTRGAPLDTQYF.

The chain employs TRBV27 and TRBJ1-2; possible D gene TRBD1, 5 bases. Germline V CDR1 and CDR2: MNHEY, SMNVEV (reference sequence). Trimming took off 0 bases at V and 0 bases at J, with 11 bases between the two ends. This CDR3 has 16 residues. CDR3 in DNA: TGTGCCAGCAGTTTATCGGGACGGCTAGCTAACTATGGCTACACCTTC. Translating gives CASSLSGRLANYGYTF.

The chain joins TRBV15 to TRBJ2-1; possibly TRBD1 or TRBD2 for D (5 bases each). The CDR3 is made up of 16 amino acids. Germline CDR1 is LNHNV and CDR2 is YYDKDF (reference sequence). V lost 0 bases and J lost 0, with 9 bases in between. The CDR3 reads CATSRDLGVSYNEQFF. The CDR3, as DNA: TGTGCCACCAGCAGAGATCTGGGGGTCTCCTACAATGAGCAGTTCTTC.

The chain couples TRBV7-8 to TRBJ2-3; D remains unclear. There are 14 residues in the CDR3. Trimming cost V 0 bases and J 4 bases, with 8 bases left between them. In germline, CDR1 is SGHVS, CDR2 FQNEAQ. The CDR3 region has the DNA TGTGCCAGCAGCTTAGCCAGCGTGGCAGATACGCAGTATTTT. Its protein is CASSLASVADTQYF.

The rearrangement links TRBV3-1 (or the pseudogene TRBV3-2) to TRBJ1-6; 7 bases align to TRBD1. CDR1 LGHDT and CDR2 YNNKEL come from the germline V gene (reference sequence). CDR3 length: 14 residues. Germline trimming cut 0 bases from V and 10 bases from J; bases unmatched to any gene: 3. The CDR3, as DNA: TGTGCCAGCAGCCAAGATCAGGGGGACTCACCCCTCCACTTT. Residues: CASSQDQGDSPLHF.

This clone appeared once. The chain joins TRBV5-1 to TRBJ1-1, with D possibly TRBD1 on 6 matching bases. The CDR3 sequence is 14 residues long. Trimming took off 0 bases at V and 3 bases at J, with 9 bases between the two ends. Per germline, CDR1 SGHRS and CDR2 YFSETQ. The CDR3 coding sequence is TGCGCCAGCAGCTTGGGGGGGCTTCACACTGAAGCTTTCTTT. It translates to CASSLGGLHTEAFF.

The chain has TRBV20-1 and TRBJ1-1; the match to TRBD1 covers 7 bases. Trimming removed 5 bases from V and 8 bases from J; junction bases left unmatched: 5. Germline V gene data show CDR1 as DFQATT and CDR2 as SNEGSKA (reference sequence). The CDR3 is 11 amino acids. The CDR3 protein is CSAGWTGEAFF. The CDR3 DNA reads as TGCAGTGCTGGATGGACAGGAGAAGCTTTCTTT.

This chain uses TRBV4-1 with TRBJ1-3; 7 bases line up with TRBD1. Losses at the gene ends were 2 bases for V and 4 bases for J; bases not matched to a gene: 2. In germline, CDR1 is MGHRA, CDR2 YSYEKL. CDR3 size: 14 residues. CDR3 amino acids: CASSQPTGGNTIYF. The DNA of the CDR3 is TGCGCCAGCAGCCAACCGACAGGGGGAAACACCATATATTTT.

This rearrangement joins TRBV18 to TRBJ2-5; tentative D call: TRBD1 (6 bases). Looked up from germline, CDR1 is KGHSH and CDR2 is LQKENI. Deletions cut 4 bases from V and 3 bases from J, with 9 bases between. The CDR3 is 13 residues long. The CDR3 sequence is CASSLHREETQYF. The CDR3 nucleotides read TGTGCCAGCTCACTCCACAGGGAAGAGACCCAGTACTTC.

The genes are TRBV2 and TRBJ2-3; TRBD2 aligns across 11 bases. Germline V gene data show CDR1 as SNHLY and CDR2 as FYNNEI. V shed 3 bases and J 5 bases; nucleotides not matched to a gene: 4. There are 15 residues in the CDR3. CDR3 loop: CASSETSGARDTQYF. The CDR3 bases are TGTGCCAGCAGTGAGACTAGCGGGGCCCGAGATACGCAGTATTTT. Full variable domain (missing parts from reference TRBV2 and TRBJ2-3): EPEVTQTPSHQVTQMGQEVILRCVPISNHLYFYWYRQILGQKVEFLVSFYNNEISEKSEIFDDQFSVERPDGSNFTLKIRSTKLEDSAMYFCASSETSGARDTQYFGPGTRLTVL.

The genes are TRBV10-3 and TRBJ2-6, with TRBD2 matching over 11 bases. This CDR3 has 17 amino acids. The J segment lost 0 bases and the V segment lost 6 bases, leaving 4 bases of the junction unmatched. Germline V CDR1 and CDR2: ENHRY, SYGVKD. The CDR3 nucleotides are TGTGCCATCAGCTTAGCGGGAGGGCCCTCTGGGGCCAACGTCCTGACTTTC. Its translation: CAISLAGGPSGANVLTF.

This sequence joins TRBV7-9 and TRBJ2-3; D is possibly TRBD1 (6 bases). V gave up 5 bases and J gave up 2 bases, with 14 bases separating them. From germline, CDR1 is SEHNR and CDR2 FQNEAQ (reference sequence). This CDR3 region has 15 residues. CDR3: CASSPLDRYTDTQYF. The CDR3 bases are TGTGCCAGCAGCCCACTGGACAGATACACAGATACGCAGTATTTT.

The chain joins TRBV5-5 to TRBJ2-7; 9 bases align to TRBD2. Losses at the gene ends were 7 bases for V and 0 bases for J; bases not matched to a gene: 14. The CDR3 spans 17 residues. CDR1 and CDR2 from the germline V gene are SGHKS and YYEKEE (reference sequence). The CDR3 protein is CASGSLAGIRSSYEQYF. The CDR3 region has the DNA TGTGCCAGCGGTTCCCTAGCGGGAATTAGGAGCTCCTACGAGCAGTACTTC.

This clone was counted between two and nine times. J is TRBJ1-1 and V is TRBV27; possible D gene TRBD1, 5 bases. CDR3 size: 17 residues. CDR1 and CDR2 from the germline V gene are MNHEY and SMNVEV (reference sequence). V lost 2 bases to trimming and J lost 7 bases, with 23 bases between them. The CDR3 region is CASSLAPSGSGLYEAFF. CDR3 bases: TGTGCCAGCAGTTTAGCCCCCTCCGGATCGGGGCTGTATGAAGCTTTCTTT.

This chain links TRBV7-8 with TRBJ2-2, with TRBD2 matching 11 bases. This CDR3 has 15 amino acids. V shed 3 bases and J 6 bases; nucleotides not matched to a gene: 3. Germline CDR1 is SGHVS and CDR2 is FQNEAQ. In nucleotides, the CDR3 is TGTGCCAGCAGCTTTAGCGGGGGGGCTGCCGGGGAGCTGTTTTTT. Translating gives CASSFSGGAAGELFF.